These 2 T cell receptor beta chains came from one sample sequenced in a study of Ad26.COV2.S vaccination and SARS-CoV-2 variants. Stated treatment: 19 received Ad26.COV2.S at low or high dose, single or two shots; 5 received placebo; per-sample allocation not given. Material that was analyzed had been drawn on day 63 after the first vaccine or placebo injection. The data were produced by immunoSEQ multiplex PCR, yet TCRdb's version contains in-frame clones alone and is incomplete. Counted here are a few hundred thousand clones, 80% to 90% occurring once; the ten biggest clones make up roughly 7.4%. The sequenced sample was peripheral blood, obtained in a trial of Ad26.COV2.S vaccine versus placebo. The receptors were sampled from a person aged 18-65 years who received the Ad26.COV2.S COVID-19 vaccine or a placebo.

The V gene is TRBV27, the J gene TRBJ1-2; D gene unclear. The CDR3 runs to 12 residues. Germline CDR1 MNHEY, CDR2 SMNVEV (reference sequence). V was shortened by 5 bases and J by 2 bases, with 6 bases between the two germline ends. The CDR3 spells CASSRGNYGYTF. CDR3 sequence (DNA): TGTGCCAGCAGTAGAGGGAACTATGGCTACACCTTC.

The chain uses TRBV5-6 and TRBJ1-5; D call uncertain. V lost 6 bases and J lost 6, with 10 bases in between. The CDR3 contains 12 residues. Per germline, CDR1 SGHDT and CDR2 YYEEEE. Here the CDR3 DNA reads TGTGCCAGCACTTCCCAAGGTCAGCCCCAGCATTTT. This codes for CASTSQGQPQHF.